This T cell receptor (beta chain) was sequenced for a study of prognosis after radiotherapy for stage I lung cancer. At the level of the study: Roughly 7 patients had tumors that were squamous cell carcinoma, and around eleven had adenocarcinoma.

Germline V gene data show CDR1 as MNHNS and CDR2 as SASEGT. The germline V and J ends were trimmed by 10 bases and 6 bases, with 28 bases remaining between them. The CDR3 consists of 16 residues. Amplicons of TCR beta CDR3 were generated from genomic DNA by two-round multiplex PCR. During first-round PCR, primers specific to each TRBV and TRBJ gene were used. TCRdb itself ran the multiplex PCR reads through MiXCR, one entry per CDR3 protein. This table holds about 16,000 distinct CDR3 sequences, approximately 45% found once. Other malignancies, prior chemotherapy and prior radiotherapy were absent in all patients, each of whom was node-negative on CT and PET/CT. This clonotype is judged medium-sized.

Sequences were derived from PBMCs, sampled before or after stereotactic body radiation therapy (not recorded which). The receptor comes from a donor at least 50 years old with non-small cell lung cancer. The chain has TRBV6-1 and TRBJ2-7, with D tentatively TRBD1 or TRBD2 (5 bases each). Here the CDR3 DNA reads TGTGCCACTTCCGGCCCTCCGGGACCCCCTGGGCGCGAGCAGTACTTC. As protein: CATSGPPGPPGREQYF.